Shown below are 30 T cell receptor beta chains from a single sample sequenced in a study of T cell responses to AZD1222 COVID-19 vaccine. Profiling relied on immunoSEQ multiplex PCR, and the TCRdb table lists in-frame clones only, not all of them. The sample includes roughly 100,000 clones, 84% of them seen just once. This specimen consisted of peripheral blood, obtained on day 0 of AZD1222 vaccination. The origin of the receptors is an adult in good health.

The chain has TRBV12-3 or TRBV12-4 and TRBJ1-5, with D uncertain. The CDR3 is 13 amino acids. V was clipped by 6 bases and J by 4 bases, with 10 bases between them. CDR3 loop: CASSYGVNQPQHF. CDR3 nucleotide sequence: TGTGCCAGCAGCTATGGGGTTAATCAGCCCCAGCATTTT.

In its sample, this clone was seen a few times. V is TRBV7-2 and J is TRBJ2-3, with TRBD2 as a possible D gene (6 bases). The V end was cut by 1 base, the J end by 9 bases, with 14 bases between. This CDR3 region has 14 residues. CDR1 SGHTA and CDR2 FQGNSA come from the germline V gene. The CDR3 region is CASSLGGASVTQYF. Written as DNA, the CDR3 is TGTGCCAGCAGCTTAGGCGGGGCGTCGGTAACGCAGTATTTT.

This clone was seen only a few times. V usage is TRBV11-3 and J usage is TRBJ1-2; the match to TRBD1 covers 7 bases. Losses at the gene ends were 3 bases for V and 4 bases for J; bases not matched to a gene: 8. This CDR3 is built from 15 residues. From germline, CDR1 is SGHNT and CDR2 YENEEA. In DNA form, the CDR3 reads TGTGCCAGCAGCTTTGGACGGCAGGGGGTCTATGGCTACACCTTC. Amino acid sequence: CASSFGRQGVYGYTF.

J is TRBJ1-1 and V is TRBV6-5; D ambiguous. V gave up 8 bases and J gave up 4 bases, with 8 bases separating them. The CDR3 has 11 amino acids. Germline CDR1 is MNHEY and CDR2 is SVGAGI. The CDR3 nucleotides are TGTGCCAGCTTAAGTGGCACTGAAGCTTTCTTT. Encoded protein: CASLSGTEAFF.

This sequence joins TRBV6-1 and TRBJ1-1; D is undetermined. Germline V gene data show CDR1 as MNHNS and CDR2 as SASEGT. The V gene lost 0 bases and the J gene lost 9 bases, with 20 bases spanning the gap. CDR3 length equals 16 residues. The CDR3: CASSEAQRFSLSQAFF. In nucleotides, the CDR3 is TGTGCCAGCAGTGAAGCACAAAGATTTTCGTTGTCCCAAGCTTTCTTT.

This clone has just a few counts. The J gene is TRBJ1-2, the V gene TRBV14; D perhaps matches TRBD1 (6 bases). The germline V and J ends were trimmed by 0 bases and 7 bases, with 12 bases remaining between them. Germline CDR1 is SGHDN and CDR2 is FVKESK. This CDR3 spans 14 amino acids. CDR3 residues: CASSQERGVGGYTF. The CDR3 DNA reads TGTGCCAGCAGCCAAGAAAGGGGGGTTGGTGGCTACACCTTC.

This chain uses TRBV27 with TRBJ1-4, with 8 bases that match TRBD1. This CDR3 has 14 residues. The trim removed 6 bases at V and 5 bases at J, leaving 5 bases unmatched. CDR1 MNHEY and CDR2 SMNVEV come from the germline V gene (reference sequence). CDR3 bases: TGTGCCAGCAGCCCGAGGACAGGGAATGAAAAACTGTTTTTT. It yields the protein CASSPRTGNEKLFF.

The rearrangement links TRBV11-3 to TRBJ2-3; TRBD2 agrees at 8 bases. The CDR3 runs to 14 residues. J was trimmed by 4 bases and V by 2 bases; bases with no gene match: 2. Germline CDR1 reads SGHNT; CDR2 reads YENEEA. The CDR3 DNA reads TGTGCCAGCAGCTTAAAGCGGGAGTCAGATACGCAGTATTTT. Amino acid sequence: CASSLKRESDTQYF.

The chain uses TRBV5-1 and TRBJ1-1; 10 bases are shared with TRBD1. CDR1 and CDR2 (germline): SGHRS, YFSETQ. The V gene end was trimmed by 3 bases and the J gene end by 0 bases; junction bases not matched to a gene: 2. The CDR3 is 15 residues long. This chain's CDR3 is CASSSGTGVNTEAFF. CDR3 DNA sequence: TGCGCCAGCAGCTCCGGGACAGGGGTGAACACTGAAGCTTTCTTT.

The chain recombines TRBV7-2 with TRBJ1-5; possibly TRBD1 for D (6 bases). CDR1 is SGHTA, CDR2 FQGNSA, per germline. Trimming took 4 bases from V and 4 from J, leaving 14 bases between them. The CDR3 loop spans 15 amino acids. The CDR3 is CASSSLGQLNQPQHF. The CDR3 coding sequence is TGTGCCAGCAGCTCACTCGGACAGTTAAATCAGCCCCAGCATTTT.

The chain uses TRBV2 and TRBJ2-3, with 13 bases fitting TRBD2. The germline V gene encodes CDR1 SNHLY and CDR2 FYNNEI. Trimming took 6 bases from V and 7 from J; bases not matched to a gene: 7. The CDR3 runs to 15 residues. CDR3 in DNA: TGTGCCAGCAGCGGACTAGCGGGAGATCGCTATACGCAGTATTTT. This gives the protein CASSGLAGDRYTQYF.

DNA for the CDR3: TGTGCCAGCAGTTTAACTAGCGGGGGTACAGATACGCAGTATTTT. Its protein is CASSLTSGGTDTQYF. The chain combines TRBV2 with TRBJ2-3, with 11 bases identical to TRBD2. J lost 3 bases, V lost 5 bases, and 4 bases had no gene match. CDR1 SNHLY and CDR2 FYNNEI come from the germline V gene. This CDR3 is built from 15 residues.

This chain links TRBV7-2 with TRBJ2-3; no clear D gene. The CDR3 spans 13 residues. V was clipped by 4 bases and J by 3 bases, with 8 bases between them. Germline CDR1 and CDR2: SGHTA and FQGNSA. The CDR3 sequence: CASSYRHTDTQYF. The CDR3, as DNA: TGTGCCAGCAGCTACAGACATACAGATACGCAGTATTTT.

The chain uses TRBV19 and TRBJ2-1, with 9 bases that match TRBD2. The trim removed 5 bases at V and 4 bases at J, leaving 3 bases unmatched. There are 14 residues in the CDR3. From germline, CDR1 is LNHDA and CDR2 SQIVND (reference sequence). The CDR3 sequence is CASSQAGGYNEQFF. CDR3 nucleotides: TGTGCCAGTAGTCAAGCGGGAGGTTACAATGAGCAGTTCTTC.

The genes are TRBV16 and TRBJ1-3; 7 bases fit TRBD1. Germline V gene sequence: CDR1 KGHSY, CDR2 FQNENV. The trim removed 0 bases at V and 2 bases at J, leaving 1 base unmatched. This CDR3 comprises 15 residues. In nucleotides, the CDR3 is TGTGCCAGCAGCCAATCCGGGACAGCTGGAAACACCATATATTTT. Protein sequence: CASSQSGTAGNTIYF.

The chain couples TRBV12-5 to TRBJ1-1; D is ambiguous. This CDR3 spans 15 amino acids. V was pared by 2 bases and J by 1 base, with 11 bases between. Germline V CDR1 and CDR2: LGHNT, FRNRAP. CDR3 DNA: TGTGCTAGTGGTTTGAACCACGACCCGAACACTGAAGCTTTCTTT. Protein: CASGLNHDPNTEAFF.

This rearrangement joins TRBV3-1 (or the pseudogene TRBV3-2) to TRBJ1-1; the D is unclear. The CDR3 totals 12 residues. Trimming left V 0 bases short and J 6 bases short, with 5 bases between. Germline CDR1 and CDR2: LGHDT and YNNKEL (reference sequence). For the CDR3, the DNA is TGTGCCAGCAGCCAAGATCCGGCTGAAGCTTTCTTT. Its protein is CASSQDPAEAFF.

This clone came up once. The chain recombines TRBV10-3 with TRBJ2-7; TRBD2 matches 7 bases. Germline trimming cut 6 bases from V and 4 bases from J; bases unmatched to any gene: 9. The CDR3 is made up of 14 amino acids. Germline-derived CDR1 and CDR2 are ENHRY and SYGVKD. CDR3 sequence (DNA): TGTGCCATCAGCGATGAAACGGGAGGTTACGAGCAGTACTTC. It is translated as CAISDETGGYEQYF.

The CDR3 DNA is TGTGCCAGTAGTTCCGGGGGGACTAGCGGCCTGGGGGAGACCCAGTACTTC. Translation gives CASSSGGTSGLGETQYF. The chain employs TRBV19 and TRBJ2-5; 11 positions agree with TRBD2. Germline lookup yields CDR1 LNHDA and CDR2 SQIVND (reference sequence). The J segment lost 5 bases and the V segment lost 5 bases, leaving 13 bases of the junction unmatched. CDR3 length equals 17 residues. Filled out from reference TRBV19 and TRBJ2-5, the complete variable domain reads DGGITQSPKYLFRKEGQNVTLSCEQNLNHDAMYWYRQDPGQGLRLIYYSQIVNDFQKGDIAEGYSVSREKKESFPLTVTSAQKNPTAFYLCASSSGGTSGLGETQYFGPGTRLLVL.

This CDR3 is CASRISYNSPLHF. CDR3 sequence (DNA): TGTGCCAGCAGGATAAGCTATAATTCACCCCTCCACTTT. The chain carries TRBV6-5 and TRBJ1-6; D gene ambiguous. The germline V and J ends were trimmed by 6 bases and 3 bases, with 6 bases remaining between them. Germline-derived CDR1 and CDR2 are MNHEY and SVGAGI. The length of the CDR3 is 13 residues.

This clone came up once. This chain uses TRBV10-3 with TRBJ1-2, with D uncertain. Germline-derived CDR1 and CDR2 are ENHRY and SYGVKD. V was cut by 5 bases and J by 0 bases, with 13 bases left in between. This CDR3 has 15 residues. The CDR3 spells CAISPEPITNYGYTF. CDR3 coding DNA: TGTGCCATCAGTCCAGAACCAATTACTAACTATGGCTACACCTTC.

V gene TRBV7-9 combines with J gene TRBJ1-3; D gene uncertain. Germline-derived CDR1 and CDR2 are SEHNR and FQNEAQ (reference sequence). The CDR3 sequence is 16 residues long. The V end lost 6 bases, the J end lost 4 bases, and 19 bases lay between the germline ends. CDR3 DNA: TGTGCCAGCAGTCCTACCCTGAATCAAGTAGGAAACACCATATATTTT. Residues: CASSPTLNQVGNTIYF. The complete variable domain, with remaining parts taken from reference TRBV7-9 and TRBJ1-3, reads DTGVSQNPRHKITKRGQNVTFRCDPISEHNRLYWYRQTLGQGPEFLTYFQNEAQLEKSRLLSDRFSAERPKGSFSTLEIQRTEQGDSAMYLCASSPTLNQVGNTIYFGEGSWLTVV.

The CDR3, as DNA: TGCAGCGGGGGCCTCTATGGCTACACCTTC. Translation: CSGGLYGYTF. The V call is TRBV29-1, the J call TRBJ1-2; D perhaps matches TRBD1 (5 bases). V gave up 7 bases and J gave up 4 bases, with 7 bases separating them. The germline V gene has CDR1 SQVTM and CDR2 ANQGSEA. The CDR3 runs 10 residues.

This clone was counted a single time. The rearrangement uses TRBV15 and TRBJ1-5, with 7 nucleotides matching TRBD1. V shed 4 bases and J 5 bases; nucleotides not matched to a gene: 8. Germline CDR1 reads LNHNV; CDR2 reads YYDKDF (reference sequence). The CDR3 extends over 15 amino acids. Here the CDR3 DNA reads TGTGCCACCAGCACGGACAGGCGACAATATCAGCCCCAGCATTTT. It yields the protein CATSTDRRQYQPQHF.

The chain couples TRBV18 to TRBJ1-5, with 7 bases matching TRBD1. Germline lookup yields CDR1 KGHSH and CDR2 LQKENI. The CDR3 runs to 18 residues. Losses at the gene ends were 3 bases for V and 0 bases for J; bases not matched to a gene: 11. The CDR3 region is CASSPDRVRGASNQPQHF. The DNA for the CDR3 is TGTGCCAGCTCACCCGACAGGGTTCGAGGGGCTAGCAATCAGCCCCAGCATTTT.

The chain joins TRBV5-8 to TRBJ2-4; 16 bases fit TRBD2. This CDR3 has 17 amino acids. Germline CDR1 and CDR2: SGHTS and YDEGEE. V lost 5 bases to trimming and J lost 5 bases; unmatched junction nucleotides: 7. The CDR3 protein is CASSSGLAGGPQNIQYF. For the CDR3, the DNA is TGTGCCAGCAGTTCGGGACTAGCGGGAGGGCCTCAAAACATTCAGTACTTC. Full variable domain (remainder filled in from reference TRBV5-8 and TRBJ2-4): EAGVTQSPTHLIKTRGQQATLRCSPISGHTSVYWYQQALGLGLQFLLWYDEGEERNRGNFPPRFSGRQFPNYSSELNVNALELEDSALYLCASSSGLAGGPQNIQYFGAGTRLSVL.

V is TRBV3-1 (or the pseudogene TRBV3-2) and J is TRBJ1-1; D not certain. The V and J ends lost 5 bases and 1 base respectively, with 8 bases between them. The CDR3 spans 13 residues. The germline V gene encodes CDR1 LGHDT and CDR2 YNNKEL (reference sequence). The CDR3, as DNA: TGTGCCAGCAGCTGGACCGAGAACACTGAAGCTTTCTTT. This sequence encodes CASSWTENTEAFF.

The chain has TRBV6-5 and TRBJ1-1; D remains ambiguous. V shed 6 bases and J shed 4 bases, with 15 bases lying between them. Germline V gene sequence: CDR1 MNHEY, CDR2 SVGAGI. CDR3 length: 14 amino acids. CDR3 sequence (DNA): TGTGCCAGCAGCAGCGACGTGGTGAGCACTGAAGCTTTCTTT. This translates into CASSSDVVSTEAFF.

The rearrangement uses TRBV6-5 and TRBJ2-5; tentatively, D is TRBD1 or TRBD2 (5 bases each). Germline assignment: CDR1 MNHEY and CDR2 SVGAGI. V lost 2 bases, J lost 5 bases, and 18 bases lay in between. The CDR3 is 16 amino acids. CDR3 DNA sequence: TGTGCCAGCAGTTACACGGGACGGCGGACCCTTGAGACCCAGTACTTC. Residues: CASSYTGRRTLETQYF.

This clone has just a few counts. V gene TRBV2 combines with J gene TRBJ2-7; tentative D call: TRBD2 (6 bases). The CDR3 has 14 amino acids. Germline CDR1 reads SNHLY; CDR2 reads FYNNEI. Trimming cost V 2 bases and J 0 bases, with 8 bases left between them. The CDR3 is CASSERESSYEQYF. The CDR3 nucleotides are TGTGCCAGCAGTGAACGGGAGAGCTCCTACGAGCAGTACTTC.